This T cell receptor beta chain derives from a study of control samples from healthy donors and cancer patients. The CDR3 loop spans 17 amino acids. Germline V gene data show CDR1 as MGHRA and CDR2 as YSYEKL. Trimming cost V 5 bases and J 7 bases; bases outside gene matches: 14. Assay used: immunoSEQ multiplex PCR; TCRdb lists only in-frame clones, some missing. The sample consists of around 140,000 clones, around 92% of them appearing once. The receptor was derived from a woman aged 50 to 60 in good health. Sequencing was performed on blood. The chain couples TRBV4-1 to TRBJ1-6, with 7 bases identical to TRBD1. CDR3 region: CASSETGQYDLNSPLHF. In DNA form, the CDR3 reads TGCGCCAGCAGCGAAACGGGACAGTACGATTTAAATTCACCCCTCCACTTT.